This T cell receptor beta chain was identified during a study of low-dose radiotherapy and immunotherapy resistance in tumors. TRAV- and TRBV-specific primers were used for first-strand cDNA, which covered alpha and beta chains. The authors ran 15 to 20 PCR cycles to amplify TCRs with a constant-region primer and V-primer adapter. TCRdb called the reads again in MiXCR, with one record for every CDR3 protein. The sample holds about 18,000 distinct CDR3 sequences, approximately 70% seen once. The TCR originated in a human donor with advanced metastatic prostate, ovarian, gallbladder or colorectal cancer (not recorded which). This table probably holds off-target reads from a library built for another chain.

The DNA of the CDR3 is TGTGCCAGCTCACTTCGGACAGGGGCAGATACGCAGTATTTT. Amino acids: CASSLRTGADTQYF. The chain combines TRBV18 with TRBJ2-3; 9 bases line up with TRBD1. Per germline, CDR1 KGHSH and CDR2 LQKENI. The CDR3 is made up of 14 amino acids. V trimming: 4 bases; J trimming: 4 bases; junction bases outside the gene matches: 3.